A selection of T cell receptor beta chains follows, all from one sample in a study of cytomegalovirus exposure and HLA in healthy donors. Sequencing used immunoSEQ multiplex PCR; TCRdb keeps in-frame clones, though not all of them. The table lists 150,000 to 200,000 clones, under 95% of them singletons. Material for sequencing was PBMCs. These receptors came from a woman younger than 30 in good health and CMV-seropositive. The conserved cysteine and the conserved F or W are not part of the CDR3 here.

TRBV12-5	TRBJ2-2	ASGLSHGELF
TRBV2	TRBJ1-1	ASTLTRGPLATEAF
TRBV7-6	TRBJ1-1	ASSLTENTEAF
TRBV25-1	TRBJ2-7	ASSDDRVGEQY
TRBV25-1	TRBJ2-7	ASSEYSNLEKQY
TRBV5-1	TRBJ2-4	ASSLDRAGDIQY
TRBV6-4	TRBJ1-2	ASRRGANYGYT
TRBV4-2	TRBJ2-1	ASSLRGILPLANEQF
TRBV7-4	TRBJ2-2	ASSLRGCTAFNTGELF
TRBV4-3	TRBJ1-2	ASSRESGTASKGYT
TRBV5-6	TRBJ2-2	VASRELF